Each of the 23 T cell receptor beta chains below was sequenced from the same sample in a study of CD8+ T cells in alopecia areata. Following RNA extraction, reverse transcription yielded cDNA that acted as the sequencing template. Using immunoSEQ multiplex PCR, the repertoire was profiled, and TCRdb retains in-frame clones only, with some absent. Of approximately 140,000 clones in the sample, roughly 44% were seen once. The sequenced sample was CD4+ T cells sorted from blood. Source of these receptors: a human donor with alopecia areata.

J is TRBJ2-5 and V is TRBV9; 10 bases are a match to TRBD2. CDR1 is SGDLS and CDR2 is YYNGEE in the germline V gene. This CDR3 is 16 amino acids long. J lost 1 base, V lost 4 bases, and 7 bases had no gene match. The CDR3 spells CASSPRRTSGQETQYF. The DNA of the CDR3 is TGTGCCAGCAGCCCTCGCCGGACTAGCGGCCAAGAGACCCAGTACTTC. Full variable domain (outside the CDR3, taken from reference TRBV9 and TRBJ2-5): DSGVTQTPKHLITATGQRVTLRCSPRSGDLSVYWYQQSLDQGLQFLIQYYNGEERAKGNILERFSAQQFPDLHSELNLSSLELGDSALYFCASSPRRTSGQETQYFGPGTRLLVL.

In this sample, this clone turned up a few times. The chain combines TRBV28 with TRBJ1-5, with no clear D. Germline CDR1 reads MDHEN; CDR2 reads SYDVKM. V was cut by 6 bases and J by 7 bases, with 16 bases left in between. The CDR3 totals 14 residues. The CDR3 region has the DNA TGTGCCAGCAGCACGGGGAGAGTTAACCAGCCCCAGCATTTT. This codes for CASSTGRVNQPQHF.

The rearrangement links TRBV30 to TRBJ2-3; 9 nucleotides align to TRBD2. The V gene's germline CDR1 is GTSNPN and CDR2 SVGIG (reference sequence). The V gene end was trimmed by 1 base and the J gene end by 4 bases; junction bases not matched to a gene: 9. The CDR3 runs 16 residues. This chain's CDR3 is CAWSAPLAGYADTQYF. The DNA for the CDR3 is TGTGCCTGGAGTGCTCCCCTAGCGGGATATGCAGATACGCAGTATTTT. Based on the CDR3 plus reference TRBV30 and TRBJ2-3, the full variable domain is SQTIHQWPATLVQPVGSPLSLECTVEGTSNPNLYWYRQAAGRGLQLLFYSVGIGQISSEVPQNLSASRPQDRQFILSSKKLLLSDSGFYLCAWSAPLAGYADTQYFGPGTRLTVL.

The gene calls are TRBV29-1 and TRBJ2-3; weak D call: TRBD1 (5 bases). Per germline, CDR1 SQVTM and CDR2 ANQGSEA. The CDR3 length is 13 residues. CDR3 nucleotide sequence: TGCAGTTCAAAGGGCAGGGTCACAGATACGCAGTATTTT. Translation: CSSKGRVTDTQYF.

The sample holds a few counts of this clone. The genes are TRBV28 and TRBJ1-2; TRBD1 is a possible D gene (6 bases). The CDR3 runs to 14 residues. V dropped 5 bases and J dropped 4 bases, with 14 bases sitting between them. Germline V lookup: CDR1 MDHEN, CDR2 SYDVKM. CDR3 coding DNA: TGTGCCAGCAGTCCGGCCGGGACATCCTATGGCTACACCTTC. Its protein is CASSPAGTSYGYTF.

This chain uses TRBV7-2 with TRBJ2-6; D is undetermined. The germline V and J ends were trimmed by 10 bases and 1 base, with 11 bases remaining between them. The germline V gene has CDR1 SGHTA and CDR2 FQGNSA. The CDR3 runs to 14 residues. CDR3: CATRIPSGANVLTF. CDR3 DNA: TGTGCCACCCGCATTCCATCTGGGGCCAACGTCCTGACTTTC.

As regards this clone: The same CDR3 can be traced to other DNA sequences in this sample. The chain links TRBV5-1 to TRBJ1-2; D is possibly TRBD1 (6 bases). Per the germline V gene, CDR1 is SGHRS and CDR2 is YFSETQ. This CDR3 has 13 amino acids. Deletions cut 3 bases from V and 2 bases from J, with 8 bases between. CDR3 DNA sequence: TGCGCCAGCAGCTCAGGACAGAACTATGGCTACACCTTC. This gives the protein CASSSGQNYGYTF.

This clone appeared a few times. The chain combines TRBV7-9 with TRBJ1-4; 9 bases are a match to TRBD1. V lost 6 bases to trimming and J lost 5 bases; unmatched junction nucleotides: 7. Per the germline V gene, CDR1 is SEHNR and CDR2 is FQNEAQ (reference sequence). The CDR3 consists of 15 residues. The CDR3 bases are TGTGCCAGCAGATTCACCGGGACAGGGAATGAAAAACTGTTTTTT. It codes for CASRFTGTGNEKLFF.

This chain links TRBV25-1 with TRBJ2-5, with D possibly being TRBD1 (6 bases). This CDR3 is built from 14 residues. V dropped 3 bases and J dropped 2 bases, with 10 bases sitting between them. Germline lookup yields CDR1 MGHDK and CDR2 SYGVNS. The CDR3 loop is CASSDSGTQETQYF. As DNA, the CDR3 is TGTGCCAGCAGTGATTCAGGGACACAAGAGACCCAGTACTTC.

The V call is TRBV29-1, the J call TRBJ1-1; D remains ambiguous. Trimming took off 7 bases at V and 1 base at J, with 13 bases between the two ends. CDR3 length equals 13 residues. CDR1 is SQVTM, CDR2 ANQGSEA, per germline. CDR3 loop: CSGCLTANTEAFF. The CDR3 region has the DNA TGCAGCGGGTGCCTTACCGCGAACACTGAAGCTTTCTTT.

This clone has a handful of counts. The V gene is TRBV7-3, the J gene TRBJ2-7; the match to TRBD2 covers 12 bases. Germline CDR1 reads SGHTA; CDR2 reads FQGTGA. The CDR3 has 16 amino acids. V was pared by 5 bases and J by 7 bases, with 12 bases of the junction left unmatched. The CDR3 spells CASSQSPSGRAFEQYF. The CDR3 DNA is TGTGCCAGCAGCCAAAGCCCTAGCGGGAGGGCCTTTGAGCAGTACTTC.

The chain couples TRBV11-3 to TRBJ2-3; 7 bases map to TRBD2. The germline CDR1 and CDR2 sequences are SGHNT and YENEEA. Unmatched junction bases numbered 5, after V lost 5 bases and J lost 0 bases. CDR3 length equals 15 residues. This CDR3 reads CASSPVAGSTDTQYF. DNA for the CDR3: TGTGCCAGCAGCCCCGTAGCGGGTAGCACAGATACGCAGTATTTT.

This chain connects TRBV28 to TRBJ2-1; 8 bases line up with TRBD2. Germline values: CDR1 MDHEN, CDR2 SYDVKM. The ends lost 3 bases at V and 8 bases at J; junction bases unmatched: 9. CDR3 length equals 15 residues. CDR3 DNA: TGTGCCAGCAGTTTTCTCCAGCGGGAGTCCCATGAGCAGTTCTTC. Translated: CASSFLQRESHEQFF.

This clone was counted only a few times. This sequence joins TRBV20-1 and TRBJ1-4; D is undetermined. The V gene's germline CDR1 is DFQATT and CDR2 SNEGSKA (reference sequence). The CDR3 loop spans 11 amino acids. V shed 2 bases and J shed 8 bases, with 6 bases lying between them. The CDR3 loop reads CSARSAEKLFF. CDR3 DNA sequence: TGCAGTGCTAGATCAGCGGAAAAACTGTTTTTT.

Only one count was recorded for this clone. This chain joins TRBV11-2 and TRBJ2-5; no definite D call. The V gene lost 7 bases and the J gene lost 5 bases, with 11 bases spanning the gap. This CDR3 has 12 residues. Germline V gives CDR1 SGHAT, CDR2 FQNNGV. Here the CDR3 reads CASTPSAETQYF. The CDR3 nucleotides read TGTGCCAGCACCCCTTCCGCTGAGACCCAGTACTTC.

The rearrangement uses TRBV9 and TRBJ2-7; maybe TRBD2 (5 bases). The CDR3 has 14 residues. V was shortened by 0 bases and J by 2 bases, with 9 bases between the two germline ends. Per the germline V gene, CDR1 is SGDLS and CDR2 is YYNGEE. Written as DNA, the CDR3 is TGTGCCAGCAGCGTAGCAGCGGAGGCCTACGAGCAGTACTTC. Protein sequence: CASSVAAEAYEQYF. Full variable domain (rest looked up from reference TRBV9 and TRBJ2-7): DSGVTQTPKHLITATGQRVTLRCSPRSGDLSVYWYQQSLDQGLQFLIQYYNGEERAKGNILERFSAQQFPDLHSELNLSSLELGDSALYFCASSVAAEAYEQYFGPGTRLTVT.

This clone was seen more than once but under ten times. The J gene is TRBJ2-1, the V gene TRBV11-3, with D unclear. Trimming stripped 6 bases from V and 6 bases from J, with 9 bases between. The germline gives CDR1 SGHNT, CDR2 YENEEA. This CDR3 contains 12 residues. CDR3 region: CASRQQSNEQFF. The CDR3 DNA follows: TGTGCCAGCAGGCAACAGTCCAATGAGCAGTTCTTC.

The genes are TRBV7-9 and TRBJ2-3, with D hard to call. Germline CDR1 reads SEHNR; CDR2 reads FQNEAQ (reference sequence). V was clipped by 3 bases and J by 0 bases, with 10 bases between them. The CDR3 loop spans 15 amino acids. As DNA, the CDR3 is TGTGCCAGCAGCTTTGGAGCCTCTAGCACAGATACGCAGTATTTT. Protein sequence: CASSFGASSTDTQYF.

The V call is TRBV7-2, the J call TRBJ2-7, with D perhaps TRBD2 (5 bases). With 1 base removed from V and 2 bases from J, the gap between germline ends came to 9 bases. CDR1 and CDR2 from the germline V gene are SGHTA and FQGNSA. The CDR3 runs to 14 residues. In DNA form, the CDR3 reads TGTGCCAGCAGCTTAGAGGACTTCACCTACGAGCAGTACTTC. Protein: CASSLEDFTYEQYF. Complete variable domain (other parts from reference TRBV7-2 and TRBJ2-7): GAGVSQSPSNKVTEKGKDVELRCDPISGHTALYWYRQSLGQGLEFLIYFQGNSAPDKSGLPSDRFSAERTGGSVSTLTIQRTQQEDSAVYLCASSLEDFTYEQYFGPGTRLTVT.

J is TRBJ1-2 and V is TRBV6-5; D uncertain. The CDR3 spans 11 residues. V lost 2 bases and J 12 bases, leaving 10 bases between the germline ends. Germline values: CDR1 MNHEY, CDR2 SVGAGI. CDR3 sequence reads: CASSYPPLHTF. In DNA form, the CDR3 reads TGTGCCAGCAGTTACCCTCCACTACACACCTTC.

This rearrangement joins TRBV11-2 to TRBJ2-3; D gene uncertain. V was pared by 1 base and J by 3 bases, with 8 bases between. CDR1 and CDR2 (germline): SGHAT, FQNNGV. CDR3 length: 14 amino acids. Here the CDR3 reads CASSLGWITDTQYF. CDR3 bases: TGTGCCAGCAGCTTAGGGTGGATAACAGATACGCAGTATTTT.

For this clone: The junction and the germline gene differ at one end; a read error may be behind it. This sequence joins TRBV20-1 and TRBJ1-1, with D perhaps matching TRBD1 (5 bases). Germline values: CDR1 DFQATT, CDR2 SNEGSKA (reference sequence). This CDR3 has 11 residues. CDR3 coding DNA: TGCAGTGCTAGACTCACCACCGGGACCGTCTTT. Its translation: CSARLTTGTVF.

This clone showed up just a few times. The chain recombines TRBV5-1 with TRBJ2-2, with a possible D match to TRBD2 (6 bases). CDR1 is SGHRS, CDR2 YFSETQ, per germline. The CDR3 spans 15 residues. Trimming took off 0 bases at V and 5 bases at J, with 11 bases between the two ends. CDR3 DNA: TGCGCCAGCAGCTTGGGAGCGAGCGGGACCGGGGAGCTGTTTTTT. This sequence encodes CASSLGASGTGELFF. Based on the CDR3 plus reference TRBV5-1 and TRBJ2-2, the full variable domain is KAGVTQTPRYLIKTRGQQVTLSCSPISGHRSVSWYQQTPGQGLQFLFEYFSETQRNKGNFPGRFSGRQFSNSRSEMNVSTLELGDSALYLCASSLGASGTGELFFGEGSRLTVL.